Presented here are 25 T cell receptor beta chains from one specimen sequenced in a study of blood T cell repertoires in COVID-19. Profiled with immunoSEQ multiplex PCR; TCRdb holds only in-frame clones, not every one. The data contain about 43,000 clones, just over 85% of them singletons. What was sequenced was peripheral blood. All receptors derive from a man aged 55 to 70 with active COVID-19.

The V and J genes are TRBV7-2 and TRBJ2-7; D remains unclear. This CDR3 contains 14 residues. Trimming took off 0 bases at V and 3 bases at J, with 9 bases between the two ends. CDR1 SGHTA and CDR2 FQGNSA come from the germline V gene. This CDR3 reads CASSLALENYEQYF. CDR3 nucleotides: TGTGCCAGCAGCTTAGCTCTAGAGAACTACGAGCAGTACTTC.

Worth noting for this clone: Mismatch with germline at one junction end may stem from a read error. The V and J genes are TRBV7-7 and TRBJ2-1; tentatively, D is TRBD1 (5 bases). The CDR3 is 15 residues long. Germline CDR1 SSHAT, CDR2 FNYEAQ (reference sequence). Here the CDR3 DNA reads TGTGCTAGCAGCTTAGGGGCCCAGCCCGAGAATGAGCAGTTCTTC. It specifies CASSLGAQPENEQFF.

The gene calls are TRBV5-6 and TRBJ2-2; D is uncertain. This CDR3 is 17 amino acids long. V lost 1 base and J lost 4, with 17 bases in between. Germline-derived CDR1 and CDR2 are SGHDT and YYEEEE. The CDR3 region is CASSLPSSGWVTGELFF. The DNA of the CDR3 is TGTGCCAGCAGCTTGCCTTCGTCCGGGTGGGTCACCGGGGAGCTGTTTTTT.

This sequence joins TRBV5-1 and TRBJ2-3; D is possibly TRBD2 (7 bases). The CDR3 runs 16 residues. Germline V gene data show CDR1 as SGHRS and CDR2 as YFSETQ. Trimming removed 1 base from V and 2 bases from J, with 14 bases in between. The CDR3 region is CASSLSAGASTDTQYF. The DNA of the CDR3 is TGCGCCAGCAGCTTGTCGGCGGGGGCCTCCACAGATACGCAGTATTTT.

The chain joins TRBV19 to TRBJ2-5; 14 nucleotides align to TRBD2. The CDR3 covers 18 residues. Losses at the gene ends were 5 bases for V and 5 bases for J; bases not matched to a gene: 13. Germline-derived CDR1 and CDR2 are LNHDA and SQIVND (reference sequence). The CDR3 DNA follows: TGTGCCAGTAGTCTCCGACCCGGGACTAGCGGGAGAATCGAGACCCAGTACTTC. Protein sequence: CASSLRPGTSGRIETQYF. The entire variable domain, with the rest obtained from reference TRBV19 and TRBJ2-5, is as follows: DGGITQSPKYLFRKEGQNVTLSCEQNLNHDAMYWYRQDPGQGLRLIYYSQIVNDFQKGDIAEGYSVSREKKESFPLTVTSAQKNPTAFYLCASSLRPGTSGRIETQYFGPGTRLLVL.

The chain employs TRBV25-1 and TRBJ1-2; 12 bases align to TRBD1. CDR1 is MGHDK and CDR2 is SYGVNS in the germline V gene. The CDR3 extends over 16 amino acids. The V gene end was trimmed by 6 bases and the J gene end by 3 bases; junction bases not matched to a gene: 8. The CDR3: CASRGTGGGKYYGYTF. The DNA of the CDR3 is TGTGCCAGCAGAGGGACAGGGGGCGGAAAGTACTATGGCTACACCTTC.

Ten or more counts support this clone. The V call is TRBV4-3, the J call TRBJ2-7; D is perhaps TRBD2 (6 bases). This CDR3 has 19 amino acids. CDR1 is LGHNA and CDR2 is YSLEER in the germline V gene. V was pared by 3 bases and J by 2 bases, with 26 bases between. The CDR3 region has the DNA TGCGCCAGCAGCCACACCGAAGGGCCAAGGGTGGACTACCCCTACGAGCAGTACTTC. It encodes CASSHTEGPRVDYPYEQYF.

The chain uses TRBV6-5 and TRBJ2-1, with D maybe TRBD2 (5 bases). CDR1 is MNHEY, CDR2 SVGAGI, per germline. Between the trimmed V and J ends, which lost 8 bases and 0 bases, there was a span of 14 bases. CDR3 length: 15 residues. CDR3 coding DNA: TGTGCCAGCGGGATCGGGAAGAGCTCCTACAATGAGCAGTTCTTC. Its protein product is CASGIGKSSYNEQFF.

This clone has a handful of counts. The J gene is TRBJ2-5, the V gene TRBV18, with 7 bases that match TRBD2. Germline CDR1 is KGHSH and CDR2 is LQKENI. Germline trimming cut 2 bases from V and 1 base from J; bases unmatched to any gene: 7. The CDR3 has 16 residues. CDR3 in DNA: TGTGCCAGCTCACCAAGGCTAGCGGATACCCAAGAGACCCAGTACTTC. Encoded protein: CASSPRLADTQETQYF. Full variable domain (remainder filled in from reference TRBV18 and TRBJ2-5): NAGVMQNPRHLVRRRGQEARLRCSPMKGHSHVYWYRQLPEEGLKFMVYLQKENIIDESGMPKERFSAEFPKEGPSILRIQQVVRGDSAAYFCASSPRLADTQETQYFGPGTRLLVL.

This clone was seen a single time. V usage is TRBV7-9 and J usage is TRBJ2-3, with 7 nucleotides matching TRBD1. The germline V gene encodes CDR1 SEHNR and CDR2 FQNEAQ (reference sequence). This CDR3 is 14 amino acids long. The V segment lost 5 bases and the J segment 1 base; nucleotides outside the gene matches: 3. The CDR3 bases are TGTGCCAGCAGCCTCGGGACAGGCACAGATACGCAGTATTTT. Residues: CASSLGTGTDTQYF.

This clone was seen a few times. The chain is built from TRBV21-1 and TRBJ1-3. TRBV21-1 represents a pseudogene. The CDR3 totals 13 residues. The CDR3 loop reads CASTRGAGNTIYF. The CDR3 DNA reads as TGTGCCAGCACCCGGGGGGCTGGAAACACCATATATTTT.

The CDR3: CASSLTGVLPREQYF. The CDR3 region has the DNA TGTGCCAGCAGCTTGACAGGGGTCCTTCCTCGGGAGCAGTACTTC. The chain recombines TRBV11-2 with TRBJ2-7, with TRBD1 identical over 8 bases. Germline lookup yields CDR1 SGHAT and CDR2 FQNNGV. The trim removed 3 bases at V and 7 bases at J, leaving 11 bases unmatched. The CDR3 has 15 amino acids.

This chain links TRBV30 with TRBJ1-6; no clear D. Germline CDR1 GTSNPN, CDR2 SVGIG (reference sequence). This CDR3 contains 16 residues. V was pared by 0 bases and J by 9 bases, with 18 bases between. CDR3 protein: CAWSVAGSDNGSPLHF. Written as DNA, the CDR3 is TGTGCCTGGAGTGTGGCGGGGAGTGACAATGGTTCACCCCTCCACTTT.

This clone was recorded only once. This chain joins TRBV30 and TRBJ2-1, with D unresolved. The CDR3 spans 12 residues. Germline assignment: CDR1 GTSNPN and CDR2 SVGIG (reference sequence). V lost 0 bases to trimming and J lost 10 bases, with 10 bases between them. The CDR3: CAWSVGGAEQFF. In DNA form, the CDR3 reads TGTGCCTGGAGTGTTGGTGGAGCCGAGCAGTTCTTC.

V usage is TRBV5-1 and J usage is TRBJ2-7, with D maybe TRBD1 (6 bases). The V gene's germline CDR1 is SGHRS and CDR2 YFSETQ. This CDR3 spans 14 amino acids. Trimming removed 0 bases from V and 5 bases from J, with 12 bases in between. The CDR3 loop is CASSLGGGHDEQYF. As DNA, the CDR3 is TGCGCCAGCAGCTTGGGAGGGGGTCACGACGAGCAGTACTTC.

V is TRBV7-3 and J is TRBJ2-5, with 8 bases aligning to TRBD2. The ends lost 5 bases at V and 5 bases at J; junction bases unmatched: 4. The CDR3 covers 13 residues. The germline CDR1 and CDR2 sequences are SGHTA and FQGTGA. The CDR3 DNA is TGTGCCAGCAGCCTCGGGAGGGGGGAGACCCAGTACTTC. The encoded protein is CASSLGRGETQYF.

This clone appeared a single time. V gene TRBV6-2 or TRBV6-3 combines with J gene TRBJ2-7, with 7 positions matching TRBD2. This CDR3 comprises 15 residues. Trimming removed 6 bases from V and 3 bases from J; junction bases left unmatched: 11. Germline V gives CDR1 MNHEY, CDR2 SVGEGT. CDR3 DNA sequence: TGTGCCAGCAGCGCCGCGGGGGTCCGCAACTACGAGCAGTACTTC. Its protein product is CASSAAGVRNYEQYF.

This clone was counted a single time. The CDR3 nucleotides read TGTGCCAGCAGTTACGGGGAGACCCAGTACTTC. Amino acid sequence: CASSYGETQYF. The J gene is TRBJ2-5, the V gene TRBV28; D is unresolved. V was cut by 4 bases and J by 5 bases, with 5 bases left in between. Per the germline V gene, CDR1 is MDHEN and CDR2 is SYDVKM. This CDR3 contains 11 residues.

The gene calls are TRBV2 and TRBJ2-7; TRBD1 matches 9 bases. Germline CDR1 is SNHLY and CDR2 is FYNNEI. Trimming cost V 4 bases and J 0 bases; bases outside gene matches: 1. CDR3 length equals 14 residues. The CDR3: CASSGQGVSYEQYF. The CDR3 nucleotides read TGTGCCAGCAGTGGACAGGGGGTCTCCTACGAGCAGTACTTC.

The rearrangement links TRBV7-3 to TRBJ1-2, with D maybe TRBD1 (5 bases). From germline, CDR1 is SGHTA and CDR2 FQGTGA. The CDR3 is 13 residues long. Trimming shortened V by 2 bases and J by 5 bases, and 9 bases separated the two germline ends. The CDR3 region has the DNA TGTGCCAGCAGCTTAGGACACGGGTATGGCTACACCTTC. Translated, it gives CASSLGHGYGYTF.

The chain employs TRBV6-2 or TRBV6-3 and TRBJ1-1, with 7 positions matching TRBD1. Looked up from germline, CDR1 is MNHEY and CDR2 is SVGEGT. The CDR3 is 13 amino acids. Unmatched junction bases numbered 2, after V lost 5 bases and J lost 2 bases. This chain's CDR3 is CASSQGVNTEAFF. For the CDR3, the DNA is TGTGCCAGCAGTCAGGGGGTAAACACTGAAGCTTTCTTT.

The chain is built from TRBV4-2 and TRBJ1-1; D unclear. V dropped 0 bases and J dropped 5 bases, with 10 bases sitting between them. Germline V gives CDR1 LGHNA, CDR2 YNFKEQ. The CDR3 length is 14 residues. The CDR3 coding sequence is TGTGCCAGCAGCCAAGATTTGGGCAGTACTGAAGCTTTCTTT. It encodes CASSQDLGSTEAFF.

The V and J genes are TRBV7-9 and TRBJ1-4, with a weak D call TRBD1 (5 bases). The CDR3 length is 15 residues. The V end was cut by 5 bases, the J end by 3 bases, with 13 bases between. CDR1 and CDR2 from the germline V gene are SEHNR and FQNEAQ (reference sequence). In nucleotides, the CDR3 is TGTGCCAGCAGCCCGACTGGGGGGGCTAATGAAAAACTGTTTTTT. It codes for CASSPTGGANEKLFF.

This chain connects TRBV5-6 to TRBJ1-5, with 11 bases aligning to TRBD1. This CDR3 is 16 amino acids long. Germline-derived CDR1 and CDR2 are SGHDT and YYEEEE. V lost 3 bases and J lost 7; bases outside the gene matches: 9. CDR3 sequence reads: CASSWGGQGAQQPQHF. As DNA, the CDR3 is TGTGCCAGCAGCTGGGGCGGACAGGGGGCACAGCAGCCCCAGCATTTT.

The chain carries TRBV7-9 and TRBJ1-1; TRBD1 matches 9 bases. CDR1 and CDR2 from the germline V gene are SEHNR and FQNEAQ (reference sequence). CDR3 length: 16 amino acids. The J segment lost 4 bases and the V segment lost 5 bases, leaving 11 bases of the junction unmatched. CDR3 residues: CASSPPGTGRGTEAFF. The CDR3 DNA is TGTGCCAGCAGCCCCCCCGGGACAGGGAGGGGCACTGAAGCTTTCTTT. The complete variable domain, with remaining parts taken from reference TRBV7-9 and TRBJ1-1, reads DTGVSQNPRHKITKRGQNVTFRCDPISEHNRLYWYRQTLGQGPEFLTYFQNEAQLEKSRLLSDRFSAERPKGSFSTLEIQRTEQGDSAMYLCASSPPGTGRGTEAFFGQGTRLTVV.